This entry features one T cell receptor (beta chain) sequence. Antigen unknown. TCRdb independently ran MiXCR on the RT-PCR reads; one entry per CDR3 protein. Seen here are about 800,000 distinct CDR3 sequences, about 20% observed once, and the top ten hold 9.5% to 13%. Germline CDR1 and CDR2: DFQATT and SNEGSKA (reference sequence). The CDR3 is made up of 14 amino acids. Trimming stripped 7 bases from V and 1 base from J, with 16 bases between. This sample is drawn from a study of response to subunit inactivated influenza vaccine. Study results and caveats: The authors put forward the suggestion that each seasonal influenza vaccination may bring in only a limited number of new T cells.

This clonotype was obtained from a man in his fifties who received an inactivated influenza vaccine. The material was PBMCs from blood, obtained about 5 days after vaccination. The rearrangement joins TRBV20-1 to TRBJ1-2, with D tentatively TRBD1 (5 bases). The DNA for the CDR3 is TGCAGTGGGGCCATGGGCGGGGGTAACTATGGCTACACCTTC. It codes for CSGAMGGGNYGYTF.